This is a list of T cell receptor beta chains from one sample in a study of CD8 T cells in ankylosing spondylitis. TCRdb used MiXCR to reprocess the 5' RACE reads, holding one entry per CDR3 protein. The data contain 450,000 to 550,000 distinct CDR3 sequences, approximately 5.3% of them singletons. The specimen sequenced was blood, either unsorted or a sorted T cell fraction (not recorded which). These receptors came from a male donor with ankylosing spondylitis. Both conserved end residues are trimmed from each CDR3. The order of the fields is J gene, D gene, V gene, CDR3 protein. The D gene is left open where the match is weak.

>TRBJ2-3|NA|TRBV5-1
ASSSGTVNTDTQY
>TRBJ2-3|NA|TRBV6-1
ASSRRGGLYTRTDTQY
>TRBJ1-6|NA|TRBV6-4
ASSDGGGSPLH
>TRBJ2-5|NA|TRBV10-3
AISEPRETQY
>TRBJ1-5|TRBD1|TRBV5-1
ASSEGTGGQPQH
>TRBJ2-5|TRBD2|TRBV20-1
SASTREGEETQY
>TRBJ2-2|NA|TRBV29-1
SVGRAGELF
>TRBJ2-1|NA|TRBV7-3
ASSPRGGGGYNEQF
>TRBJ2-3|NA|TRBV27
ASSIRAPPDTQY
>TRBJ2-2|TRBD2|TRBV7-6
ASSRYLAGGDTGELF
>TRBJ2-7|NA|TRBV7-9
ASSDSGGYSYEQY
>TRBJ2-1|NA|TRBV20-1
SAPPSYVYNEQF
>TRBJ2-3|NA|TRBV6-2/TRBV6-3
ASSFMGSTDTQY
>TRBJ2-5|NA|TRBV20-1
SAPEDQETQY
>TRBJ1-3|NA|TRBV7-9
ASTWGEQLSGNTIY
>TRBJ1-1|NA|TRBV7-2
ASSLNEYTEAF
>TRBJ2-7|TRBD2|TRBV20-1
SQSSGISYEQY
>TRBJ1-2|NA|TRBV20-1
SARAWGAGGYT
>TRBJ2-3|TRBD2|TRBV12-3/TRBV12-4
ASSSILTSGRALGTDTQY
>TRBJ2-3|NA|TRBV5-1
ATQQGDGRTDTQY
>TRBJ1-1|NA|TRBV4-3
ASSQEARSTEAF
>TRBJ2-7|NA|TRBV9
ASSAGAPVAVQY
>TRBJ1-6|TRBD1|TRBV5-1
ASSLGTGGLDYSPLH
>TRBJ2-1|NA|TRBV12-3/TRBV12-4
ASSSGLSYNEQF
>TRBJ1-2|NA|TRBV9
ASSFGHHSNYGYT
>TRBJ2-3|NA|TRBV4-2
ASSQTVNTDTQY
>TRBJ2-1|NA|TRBV25-1
ASTPPAEDEQF
>TRBJ2-3|NA|TRBV5-1
ASSRPEGPTDTQY
>TRBJ1-2|TRBD1|TRBV7-9
ASSSPRQGRGYGYT
>TRBJ2-7|NA|TRBV29-1
SVGFQGNEQY
>TRBJ2-7|TRBD1|TRBV6-5
ASSSEGQIEQY
>TRBJ1-2|NA|TRBV5-1
ASSSGSGPGYT
>TRBJ2-7|TRBD2|TRBV2
ATRTSGGIYEQY
>TRBJ2-3|TRBD2|TRBV11-2
ASTVTSGSTDTQY
>TRBJ2-5|NA|TRBV10-3
AISEIEETQY
>TRBJ2-1|NA|TRBV20-1
SPSRGFHYNEQF
>TRBJ1-1|NA|TRBV10-3
AISDPRQRGTEAF
>TRBJ2-4|NA|TRBV5-1
ASSPDVWGKNIQY
>TRBJ1-1|NA|TRBV6-2/TRBV6-3
ASSPTTDEAF
>TRBJ1-1|NA|TRBV7-2
ASSLRDNTEAF
>TRBJ1-1|NA|TRBV7-2
ASSVSGGTEAF
>TRBJ2-7|TRBD2|TRBV5-1
ASSFSGTSGYEQY
>TRBJ2-5|TRBD1|TRBV15
ATSRRTGGQETQY
>TRBJ2-1|NA|TRBV27
ASSRGTVRSYNEQF
>TRBJ2-7|TRBD1|TRBV7-2
ASSSPDRGSYEQY
>TRBJ1-5|NA|TRBV27
ASSFIGGGQPQH